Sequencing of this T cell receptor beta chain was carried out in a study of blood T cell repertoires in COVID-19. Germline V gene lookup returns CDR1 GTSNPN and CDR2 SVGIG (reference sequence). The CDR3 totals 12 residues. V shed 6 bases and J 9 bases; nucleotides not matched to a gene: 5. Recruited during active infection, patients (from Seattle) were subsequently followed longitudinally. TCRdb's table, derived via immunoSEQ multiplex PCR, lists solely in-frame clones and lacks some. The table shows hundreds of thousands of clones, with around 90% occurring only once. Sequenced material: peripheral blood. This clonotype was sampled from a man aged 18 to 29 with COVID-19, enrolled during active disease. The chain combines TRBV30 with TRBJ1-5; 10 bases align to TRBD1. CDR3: CACGTGVRPQHF. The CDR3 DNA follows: TGTGCCTGCGGGACAGGGGTACGGCCCCAGCATTTT.